Reported below is one T cell receptor beta chain. Libraries were prepared by immunoSEQ multiplex PCR; TCRdb keeps only in-frame clonotypes and omits some of them. The repertoire consists of about 130,000 clones, with over 75% occurring once and the leading ten covering around 6.3%. This CDR3 is 13 amino acids long. The germline V gene has CDR1 MDHEN and CDR2 SYDVKM. The trim removed 11 bases at V and 7 bases at J, leaving 11 bases unmatched. The sample comes from a study of blood T cell repertoires in COVID-19. Study-level background: T cells, B-cell-depleted T cells, or PBMCs provided the cDNA or gDNA that served as material.

The clonotype was recovered from a man older than 75 with active or convalescent COVID-19. Sequencing used peripheral blood. J is TRBJ1-5 and V is TRBV28; 7 nucleotides match TRBD1. Here the CDR3 reads CASSRGAWQPQHF. The CDR3 DNA reads as TGTGCCTCGTCCAGGGGGGCTTGGCAGCCCCAGCATTTT.